The next 13 T cell receptor beta chains were all read from a single sample in a study of OX40 agonist ivuxolimab in advanced cancers. TCRdb keeps only in-frame clones here, not all; method: immunoSEQ multiplex PCR. The sample includes about 44,000 clones, approximately 86% of them seen just once. Here the sequenced sample was CD4+ or CD8+ T cells sorted from blood, taken in a trial of the OX40 agonist ivuxolimab. The receptors originated from an adult with an advanced solid tumor such as melanoma, head and neck, liver or kidney cancer.

The chain recombines TRBV15 with TRBJ2-1; tentative D call: TRBD2 (5 bases). The V and J ends lost 0 bases and 2 bases respectively, with 20 bases between them. The CDR3 has 19 residues. Germline CDR1 is LNHNV and CDR2 is YYDKDF (reference sequence). The CDR3 DNA reads as TGTGCCACCAGCAGAGATTATCCCCTAGGACTGCAACCCTACAATGAGCAGTTCTTC. Its translation is CATSRDYPLGLQPYNEQFF.

The gene calls are TRBV7-2 and TRBJ2-7; no firm D call. Trimming pared 6 bases from V and 2 bases from J, leaving 14 bases between. The CDR3 length is 14 residues. Per germline, CDR1 SGHTA and CDR2 FQGNSA. The CDR3 sequence is CASRVESTTYEQYF. CDR3 coding DNA: TGTGCCAGCAGGGTTGAATCCACCACCTACGAGCAGTACTTC.

The chain recombines TRBV5-6 with TRBJ2-2; D not resolved. Trimming cost V 0 bases and J 1 base, with 10 bases left between them. Germline V CDR1 and CDR2: SGHDT, YYEEEE. The CDR3 is 16 residues long. Here the CDR3 DNA reads TGTGCCAGCAGCTTGGGGGCTAGTTTGAACACCGGGGAGCTGTTTTTT. Protein sequence: CASSLGASLNTGELFF.

This rearrangement joins TRBV30 to TRBJ2-1; 13 nucleotides agree with TRBD2. Germline values: CDR1 GTSNPN, CDR2 SVGIG (reference sequence). V lost 2 bases, J lost 6 bases, and 13 bases stayed unmatched. The CDR3 spans 18 residues. The CDR3 DNA reads TGTGCCTGGAGTTCAGGACTAGCGGGAGCCCCCGGGGTCAATGAGCAGTTCTTC. Amino acids: CAWSSGLAGAPGVNEQFF.

The J gene is TRBJ1-1, the V gene TRBV19, with D perhaps matching TRBD1 (5 bases). CDR1 and CDR2 (germline): LNHDA, SQIVND (reference sequence). CDR3 size: 14 residues. With 6 bases removed from V and 1 base from J, the gap between germline ends came to 12 bases. CDR3 DNA: TGTGCCAGTAGGACCACGGGGGGGAACACTGAAGCTTTCTTT. Translating gives CASRTTGGNTEAFF.

The chain carries TRBV2 and TRBJ2-3; 11 bases agree with TRBD2. There are 16 residues in the CDR3. Germline V CDR1 and CDR2: SNHLY, FYNNEI. V dropped 6 bases and J dropped 2; count of bases not matched to a gene: 7. The CDR3 protein is CASSQGLAAITDTQYF. In DNA form, the CDR3 reads TGTGCCAGCAGCCAGGGACTAGCGGCTATCACAGATACGCAGTATTTT.

V gene TRBV7-2 combines with J gene TRBJ2-7; possible D gene TRBD2, 6 bases. V lost 1 base to trimming and J lost 12 bases, with 16 bases between them. This CDR3 spans 13 amino acids. Germline CDR1 reads SGHTA; CDR2 reads FQGNSA. As DNA, the CDR3 is TGTGCCAGCAGCTTAGATAGGGTCGGGGACTGGTACTTC. It specifies CASSLDRVGDWYF.

V and J are TRBV5-4 and TRBJ1-3; the match to TRBD1 covers 8 bases. The CDR3 extends over 16 amino acids. The junction had 7 bases not matched to a gene; V was cut back by 4 bases and J by 1 base. The germline V gene has CDR1 SGHNT and CDR2 YYREEE (reference sequence). CDR3 loop: CASSLGQGGSGNTIYF. The CDR3 DNA sequence: TGTGCCAGCAGCCTTGGACAGGGAGGGTCTGGAAACACCATATATTTT.

V is TRBV25-1 and J is TRBJ2-1, with 7 bases identical to TRBD2. Unmatched junction bases numbered 6, after V lost 1 base and J lost 6 bases. Germline V gene sequence: CDR1 MGHDK, CDR2 SYGVNS. The CDR3 length is 15 residues. The CDR3 loop reads CASSESGLAANEQFF. The CDR3, as DNA: TGTGCCAGCAGTGAATCTGGGCTAGCGGCCAATGAGCAGTTCTTC.

The chain employs TRBV18 and TRBJ1-4; TRBD1 matches 8 bases. The trim removed 3 bases at V and 7 bases at J, leaving 10 bases unmatched. The CDR3 covers 16 residues. Germline V gene data show CDR1 as KGHSH and CDR2 as LQKENI. The chain's CDR3 is CASSPSDRGAGEKLFF. DNA of the CDR3: TGTGCCAGCTCACCCTCCGACAGGGGCGCAGGTGAAAAACTGTTTTTT.

The chain is built from TRBV7-2 and TRBJ2-5; no definite D call. This CDR3 has 13 amino acids. V dropped 1 base and J dropped 4 bases, with 7 bases sitting between them. From germline, CDR1 is SGHTA and CDR2 FQGNSA. As DNA, the CDR3 is TGTGCCAGCAGCTTAGGTCCAGGAGAGACCCAGTACTTC. Its protein product is CASSLGPGETQYF.

The J gene is TRBJ2-7, the V gene TRBV15, with 8 bases matching TRBD1. Germline V gives CDR1 LNHNV, CDR2 YYDKDF (reference sequence). Germline trimming cut 4 bases from V and 1 base from J; bases unmatched to any gene: 6. The CDR3 totals 15 residues. CDR3 DNA sequence: TGTGCCACCAGCATAACCGGGACAGGTTCCTACGAGCAGTACTTC. It codes for CATSITGTGSYEQYF. The whole variable domain, filled in from reference TRBV15 and TRBJ2-7, reads DAMVIQNPRYQVTQFGKPVTLSCSQTLNHNVMYWYQQKSSQAPKLLFHYYDKDFNNEADTPDNFQSRRPNTSFCFLDIRSPGLGDTAMYLCATSITGTGSYEQYFGPGTRLTVT.

This clone was detected only a few times. V and J are TRBV30 and TRBJ1-5; no firm D call. The V end was cut by 0 bases, the J end by 6 bases, with 12 bases between. This CDR3 region has 14 residues. In germline, CDR1 is GTSNPN, CDR2 SVGIG (reference sequence). The CDR3 loop reads CAWSVLTGSQPQHF. CDR3 DNA sequence: TGTGCCTGGAGTGTACTTACGGGGAGTCAGCCCCAGCATTTT.